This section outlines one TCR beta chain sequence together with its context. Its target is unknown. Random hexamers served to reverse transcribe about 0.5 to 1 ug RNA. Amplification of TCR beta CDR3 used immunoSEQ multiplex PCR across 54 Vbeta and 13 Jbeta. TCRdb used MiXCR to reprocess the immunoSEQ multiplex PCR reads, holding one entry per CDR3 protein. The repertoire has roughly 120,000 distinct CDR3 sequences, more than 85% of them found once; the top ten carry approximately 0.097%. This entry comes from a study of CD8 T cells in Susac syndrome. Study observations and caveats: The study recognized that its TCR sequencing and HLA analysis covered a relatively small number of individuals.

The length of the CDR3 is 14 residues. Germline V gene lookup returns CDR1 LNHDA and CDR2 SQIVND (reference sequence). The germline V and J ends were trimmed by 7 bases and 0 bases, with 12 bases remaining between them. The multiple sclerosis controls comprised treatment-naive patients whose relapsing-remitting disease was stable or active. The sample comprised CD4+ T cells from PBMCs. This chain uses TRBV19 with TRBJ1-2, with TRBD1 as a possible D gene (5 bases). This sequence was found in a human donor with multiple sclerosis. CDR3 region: CASTIQGANYGYTF. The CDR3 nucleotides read TGTGCCAGTACTATCCAGGGAGCTAACTATGGCTACACCTTC.